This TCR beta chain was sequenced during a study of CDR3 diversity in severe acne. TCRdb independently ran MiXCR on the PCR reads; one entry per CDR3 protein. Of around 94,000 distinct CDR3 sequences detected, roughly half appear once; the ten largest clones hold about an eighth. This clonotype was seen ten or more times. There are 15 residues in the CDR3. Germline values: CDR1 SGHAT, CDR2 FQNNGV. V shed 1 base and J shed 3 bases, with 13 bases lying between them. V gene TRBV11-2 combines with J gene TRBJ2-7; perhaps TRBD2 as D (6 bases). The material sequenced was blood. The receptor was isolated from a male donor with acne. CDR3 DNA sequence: TGTGCCAGCAGCTTAGGGGCCGGGGGTTACTACGAGCAGTACGTC. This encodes CASSLGAGGYYEQYV.